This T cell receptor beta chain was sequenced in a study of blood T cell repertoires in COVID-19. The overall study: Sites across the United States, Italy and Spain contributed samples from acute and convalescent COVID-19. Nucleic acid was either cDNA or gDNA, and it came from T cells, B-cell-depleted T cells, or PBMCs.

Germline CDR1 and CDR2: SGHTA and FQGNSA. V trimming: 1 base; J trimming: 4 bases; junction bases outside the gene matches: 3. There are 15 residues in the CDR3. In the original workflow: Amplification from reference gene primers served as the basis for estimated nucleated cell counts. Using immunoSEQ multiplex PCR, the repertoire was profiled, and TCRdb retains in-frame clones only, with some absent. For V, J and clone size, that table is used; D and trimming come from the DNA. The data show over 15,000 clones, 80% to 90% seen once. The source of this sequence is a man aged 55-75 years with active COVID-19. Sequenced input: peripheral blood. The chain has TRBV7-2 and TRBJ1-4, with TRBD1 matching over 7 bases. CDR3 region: CASSLVQGINEKLFF. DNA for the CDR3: TGTGCCAGCAGCTTAGTACAGGGGATTAATGAAAAACTGTTTTTT. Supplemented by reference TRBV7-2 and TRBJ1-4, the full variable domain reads GAGVSQSPSNKVTEKGKDVELRCDPISGHTALYWYRQSLGQGLEFLIYFQGNSAPDKSGLPSDRFSAERTGGSVSTLTIQRTQQEDSAVYLCASSLVQGINEKLFFGSGTQLSVL.